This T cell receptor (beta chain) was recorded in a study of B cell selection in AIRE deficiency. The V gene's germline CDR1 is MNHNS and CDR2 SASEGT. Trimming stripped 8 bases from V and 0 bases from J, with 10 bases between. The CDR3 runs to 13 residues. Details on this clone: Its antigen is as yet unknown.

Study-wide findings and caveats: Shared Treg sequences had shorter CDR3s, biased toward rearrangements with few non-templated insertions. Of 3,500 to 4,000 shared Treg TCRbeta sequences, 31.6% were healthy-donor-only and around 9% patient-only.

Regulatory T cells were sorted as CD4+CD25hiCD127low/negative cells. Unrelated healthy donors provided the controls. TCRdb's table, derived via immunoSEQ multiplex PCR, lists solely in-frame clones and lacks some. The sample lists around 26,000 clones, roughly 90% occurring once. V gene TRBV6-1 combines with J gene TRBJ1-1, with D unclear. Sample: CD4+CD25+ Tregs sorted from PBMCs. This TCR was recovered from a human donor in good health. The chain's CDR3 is CASALRLNTEAFF. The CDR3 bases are TGTGCCAGCGCGTTAAGACTGAACACTGAAGCTTTCTTT.